Detailed here is one T cell receptor (beta chain). Its antigen is as yet unknown. The CDR3 runs 15 residues. CDR1 and CDR2 from the germline V gene are MGHRA and YSYEKL. Trimming left V 4 bases short and J 1 base short, with 11 bases between. The data derive from a study of T-cell memory formation after mild COVID-19. Study-level results: Later expanders leaned CD4+, whereas clones that contracted between day 15 and 85 were balanced CD4/CD8.

Libraries for TCRalpha and TCRbeta carried sample barcodes and unique molecular identifiers via 5'RACE. TCRdb re-called the 5' RACE reads through MiXCR, storing one row per CDR3 protein. The profile covers about 88,000 distinct CDR3 sequences, with about 23% appearing a single time and roughly 39% taken by the ten largest. The chain joins TRBV4-1 to TRBJ1-5, with no clear D. The receptor's source is a young man who had mild COVID-19 (a few samples of this study predate the infection). Cell type and time point are not known. Sequencing was done on a sample of PBMCs or a T cell subset sorted from them (not recorded which). DNA for the CDR3: TGCGCCAGCAGCCGGCGGTGGGTGAGCAATCAGCCCCAGCATTTT. This gives the protein CASSRRWVSNQPQHF.